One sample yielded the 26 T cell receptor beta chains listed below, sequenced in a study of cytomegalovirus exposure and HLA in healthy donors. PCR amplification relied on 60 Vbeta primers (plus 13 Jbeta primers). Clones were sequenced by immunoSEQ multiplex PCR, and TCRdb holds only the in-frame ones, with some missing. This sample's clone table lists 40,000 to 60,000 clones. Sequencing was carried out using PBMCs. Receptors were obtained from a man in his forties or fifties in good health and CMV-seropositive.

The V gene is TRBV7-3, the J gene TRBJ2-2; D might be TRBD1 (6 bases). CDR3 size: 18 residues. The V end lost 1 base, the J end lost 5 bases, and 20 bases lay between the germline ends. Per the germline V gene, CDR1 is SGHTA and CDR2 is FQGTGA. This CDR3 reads CASSLMGSQGIGTGELFF. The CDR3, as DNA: TGTGCCAGCAGCTTAATGGGGTCTCAGGGGATAGGTACCGGGGAGCTGTTTTTT.

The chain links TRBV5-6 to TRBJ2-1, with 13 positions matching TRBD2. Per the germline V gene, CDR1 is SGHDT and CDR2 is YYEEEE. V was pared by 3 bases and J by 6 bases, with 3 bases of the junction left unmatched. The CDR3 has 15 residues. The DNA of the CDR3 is TGTGCCAGCAGCTCCGGGACTAGCGGGGTCAATGAGCAGTTCTTC. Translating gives CASSSGTSGVNEQFF.

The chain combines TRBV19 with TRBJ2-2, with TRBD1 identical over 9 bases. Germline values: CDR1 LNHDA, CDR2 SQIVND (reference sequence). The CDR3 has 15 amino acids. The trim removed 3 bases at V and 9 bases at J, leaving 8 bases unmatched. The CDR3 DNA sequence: TGTGCCAGTAGTATGCCCGGGACAGGGTCTTGGGAGCTGTTTTTT. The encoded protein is CASSMPGTGSWELFF.

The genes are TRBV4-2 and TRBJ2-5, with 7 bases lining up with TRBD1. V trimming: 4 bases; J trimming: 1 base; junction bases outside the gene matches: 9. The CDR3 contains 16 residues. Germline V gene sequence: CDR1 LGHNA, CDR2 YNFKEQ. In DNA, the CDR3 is TGTGCCAGCAGCCGCCACAGGGGCTCGTTCCAAGAGACCCAGTACTTC. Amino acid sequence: CASSRHRGSFQETQYF.

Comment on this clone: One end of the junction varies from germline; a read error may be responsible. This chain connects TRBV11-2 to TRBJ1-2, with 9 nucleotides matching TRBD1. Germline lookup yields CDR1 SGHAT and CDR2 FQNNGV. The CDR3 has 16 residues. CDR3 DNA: TGTGCCAGCAGCGTCGGGACAGGGTACAGTCTGTATGACTACACCTTC. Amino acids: CASSVGTGYSLYDYTF.

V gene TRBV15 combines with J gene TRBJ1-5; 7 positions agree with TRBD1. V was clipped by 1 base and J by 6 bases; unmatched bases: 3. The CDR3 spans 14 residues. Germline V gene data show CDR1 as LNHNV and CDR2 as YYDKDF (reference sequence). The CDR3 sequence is CATSRVTGFQPQHF. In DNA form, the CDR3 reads TGTGCCACCAGCAGAGTGACAGGGTTTCAGCCCCAGCATTTT.

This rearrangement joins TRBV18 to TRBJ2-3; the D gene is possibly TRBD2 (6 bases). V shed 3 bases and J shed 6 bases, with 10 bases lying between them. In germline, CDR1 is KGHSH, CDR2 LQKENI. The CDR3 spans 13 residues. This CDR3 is CASSPFGGDTQYF. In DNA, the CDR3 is TGTGCCAGCTCACCCTTTGGGGGGGATACGCAGTATTTT.

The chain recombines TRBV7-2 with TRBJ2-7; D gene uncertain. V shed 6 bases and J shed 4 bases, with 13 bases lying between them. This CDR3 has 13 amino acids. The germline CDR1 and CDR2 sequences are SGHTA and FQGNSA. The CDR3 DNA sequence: TGTGCCAGCAGGTCGAGCTTAGAGTACGAGCAGTACTTC. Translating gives CASRSSLEYEQYF.

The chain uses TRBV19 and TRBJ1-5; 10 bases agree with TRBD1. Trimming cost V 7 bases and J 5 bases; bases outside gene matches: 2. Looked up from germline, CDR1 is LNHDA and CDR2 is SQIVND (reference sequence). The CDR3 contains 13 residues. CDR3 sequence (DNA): TGTGCCAGTATGGGGACAGGGGATCAGCCCCAGCATTTT. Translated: CASMGTGDQPQHF.

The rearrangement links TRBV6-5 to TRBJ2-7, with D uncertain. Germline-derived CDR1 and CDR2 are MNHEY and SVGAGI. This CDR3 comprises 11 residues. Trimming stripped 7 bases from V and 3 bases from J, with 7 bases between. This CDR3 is CASNSNYEQYF. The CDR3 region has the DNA TGTGCCAGCAACTCCAACTACGAGCAGTACTTC.

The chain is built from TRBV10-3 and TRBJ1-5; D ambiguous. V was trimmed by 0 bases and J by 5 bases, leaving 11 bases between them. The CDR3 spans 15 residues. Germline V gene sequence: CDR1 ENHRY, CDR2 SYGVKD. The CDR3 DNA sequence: TGTGCCATCAGTGAGTCGACGCGCGGAGATCAGCCCCAGCATTTT. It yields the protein CAISESTRGDQPQHF.

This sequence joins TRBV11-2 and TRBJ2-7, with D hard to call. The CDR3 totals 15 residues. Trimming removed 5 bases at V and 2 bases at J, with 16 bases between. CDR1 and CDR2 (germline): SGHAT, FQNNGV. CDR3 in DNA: TGTGCCAGCAGCGGCCCCCAGGCACCCCCCTACGAGCAGTACTTC. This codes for CASSGPQAPPYEQYF.

CDR3 bases: TGTGCCTCGGGGAGAGGCAATGAGCAGTTCTTC. It is translated as CASGRGNEQFF. The chain couples TRBV7-2 to TRBJ2-1; D is perhaps TRBD2 (5 bases). The CDR3 has 11 residues. V lost 11 bases and J 6 bases, leaving 11 bases between the germline ends. The germline V gene encodes CDR1 SGHTA and CDR2 FQGNSA.

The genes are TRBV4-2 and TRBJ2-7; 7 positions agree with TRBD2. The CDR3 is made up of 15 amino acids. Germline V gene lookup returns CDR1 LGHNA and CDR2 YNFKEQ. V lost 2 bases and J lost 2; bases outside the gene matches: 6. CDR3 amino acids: CASSQRLAEAYEQYF. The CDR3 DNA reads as TGTGCCAGCAGCCAACGCCTAGCGGAGGCCTACGAGCAGTACTTC.

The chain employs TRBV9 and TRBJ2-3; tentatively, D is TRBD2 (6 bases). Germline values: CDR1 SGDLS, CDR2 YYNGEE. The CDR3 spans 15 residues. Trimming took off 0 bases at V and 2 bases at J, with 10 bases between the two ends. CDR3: CASSVGGELTDTQYF. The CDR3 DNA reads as TGTGCCAGCAGCGTAGGGGGGGAACTCACAGATACGCAGTATTTT.

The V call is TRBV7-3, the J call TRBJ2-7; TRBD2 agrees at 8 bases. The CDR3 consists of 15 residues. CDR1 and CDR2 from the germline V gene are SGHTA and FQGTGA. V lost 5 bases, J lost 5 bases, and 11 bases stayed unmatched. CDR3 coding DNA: TGTGCCAGCAGCATCGCCGGGACTAGGGCCCACGAGCAGTACTTC. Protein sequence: CASSIAGTRAHEQYF.

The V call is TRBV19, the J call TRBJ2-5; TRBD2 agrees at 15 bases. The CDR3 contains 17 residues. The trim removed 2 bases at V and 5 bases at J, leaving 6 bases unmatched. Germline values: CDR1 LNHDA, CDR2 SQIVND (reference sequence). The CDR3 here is CASSIPGLAGGGETQYF. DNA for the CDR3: TGTGCCAGTAGTATACCGGGACTAGCGGGAGGCGGGGAGACCCAGTACTTC.

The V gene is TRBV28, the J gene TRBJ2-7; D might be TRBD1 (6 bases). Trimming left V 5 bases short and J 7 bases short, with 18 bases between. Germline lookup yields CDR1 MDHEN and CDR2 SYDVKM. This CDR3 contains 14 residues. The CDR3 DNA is TGTGCCAGCAGTGGACATGTCAGGGGCGAGGAGCAGTACTTC. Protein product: CASSGHVRGEEQYF.

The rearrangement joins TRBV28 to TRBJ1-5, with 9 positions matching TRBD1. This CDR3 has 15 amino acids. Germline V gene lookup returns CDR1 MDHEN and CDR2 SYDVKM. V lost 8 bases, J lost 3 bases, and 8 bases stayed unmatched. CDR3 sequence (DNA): TGTGCCAGCCTGACCGGGACAGGGTTCAATCAGCCCCAGCATTTT. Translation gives CASLTGTGFNQPQHF.

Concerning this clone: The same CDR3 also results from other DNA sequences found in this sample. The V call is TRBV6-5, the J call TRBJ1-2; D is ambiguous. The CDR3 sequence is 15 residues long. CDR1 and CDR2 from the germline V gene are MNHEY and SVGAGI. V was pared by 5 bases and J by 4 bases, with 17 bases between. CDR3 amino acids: CASSPPGKVGYGYTF. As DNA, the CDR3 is TGTGCCAGCAGTCCCCCCGGGAAAGTCGGCTATGGCTACACCTTC.

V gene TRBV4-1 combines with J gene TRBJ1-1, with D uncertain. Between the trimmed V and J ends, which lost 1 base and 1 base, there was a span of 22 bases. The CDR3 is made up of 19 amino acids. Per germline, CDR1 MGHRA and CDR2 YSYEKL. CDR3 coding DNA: TGCGCCAGCAGCCAAGTCAGACCCACTAGACGGGCGGAGAACACTGAAGCTTTCTTT. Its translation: CASSQVRPTRRAENTEAFF.

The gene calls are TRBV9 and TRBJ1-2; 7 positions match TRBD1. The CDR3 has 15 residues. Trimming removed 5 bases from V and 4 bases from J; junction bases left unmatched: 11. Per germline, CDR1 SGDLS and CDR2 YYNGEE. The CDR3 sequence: CASSGGRGLFYGYTF. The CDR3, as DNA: TGTGCCAGCAGTGGCGGAAGGGGGCTTTTCTATGGCTACACCTTC. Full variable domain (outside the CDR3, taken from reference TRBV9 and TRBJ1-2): DSGVTQTPKHLITATGQRVTLRCSPRSGDLSVYWYQQSLDQGLQFLIQYYNGEERAKGNILERFSAQQFPDLHSELNLSSLELGDSALYFCASSGGRGLFYGYTFGSGTRLTVV.

For the CDR3, the DNA is TGTGCCAGCGGACTTAGCCAGGGGGCAGATACGCAGTATTTT. Amino acid sequence: CASGLSQGADTQYF. The rearrangement uses TRBV7-3 and TRBJ2-3; 7 bases fit TRBD1. V was pared by 8 bases and J by 4 bases, with 9 bases of the junction left unmatched. Germline CDR1 reads SGHTA; CDR2 reads FQGTGA. CDR3 length: 14 amino acids.

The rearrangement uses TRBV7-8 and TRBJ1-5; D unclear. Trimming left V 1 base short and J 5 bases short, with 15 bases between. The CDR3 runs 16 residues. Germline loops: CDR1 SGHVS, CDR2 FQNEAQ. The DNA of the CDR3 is TGTGCCAGCAGCTTAGAGCTGGGGAGGTCCCATCAGCCCCAGCATTTT. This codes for CASSLELGRSHQPQHF.

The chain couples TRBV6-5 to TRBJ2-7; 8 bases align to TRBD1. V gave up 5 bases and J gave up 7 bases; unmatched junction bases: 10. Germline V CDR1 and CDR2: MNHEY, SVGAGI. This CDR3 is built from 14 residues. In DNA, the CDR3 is TGTGCCAGCAGTACTGGACAGGGAGGTGATGAGCAGTACTTC. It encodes CASSTGQGGDEQYF.

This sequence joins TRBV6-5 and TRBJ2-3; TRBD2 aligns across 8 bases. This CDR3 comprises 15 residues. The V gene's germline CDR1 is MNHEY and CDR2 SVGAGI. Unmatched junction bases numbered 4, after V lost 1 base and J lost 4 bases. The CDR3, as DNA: TGTGCCAGCAGTTACTTGGCGGGAGGTGCAGATACGCAGTATTTT. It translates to CASSYLAGGADTQYF.